This T cell receptor (beta chain) was documented in a study of blood T cell repertoires in COVID-19. In the study overall: In each case, the material was cDNA or gDNA derived from T cells, B-cell-depleted T cells, or PBMCs.

In the source study's methods: Reference gene primer amplification gave nucleated cell count estimates. Some clones are missing from TCRdb's copy, which holds only in-frame ones; the method was immunoSEQ multiplex PCR. V, J and clone size reflect that table, while D and trimming were determined from the DNA. The data show tens of thousands of clones, approximately 90% seen once. The length of the CDR3 is 13 residues. The V gene lost 5 bases and the J gene lost 3 bases, with 10 bases spanning the gap. The specimen sequenced was peripheral blood. The sequence was obtained from a human donor in a cohort sampled during active COVID-19. This chain uses TRBV12-3 or TRBV12-4 with TRBJ1-1; tentatively, D is TRBD1 (5 bases). As DNA, the CDR3 is TGTGCCAGCAGTACAACAGGTTACACTGAAGCTTTCTTT. This codes for CASSTTGYTEAFF.